This entry lists 12 T cell receptor beta chains sequenced from one sample in a study of T cell clonality in common variable immunodeficiency. Their antigens remain unidentified. Findings and limits, study-wide: Common variable immunodeficiency TCR beta sequences reportedly had fewer deletions and N-nucleotide insertions.

Clones were sequenced by immunoSEQ multiplex PCR, and TCRdb holds only the in-frame ones, with some missing. This record lists under 40,000 clones, none seen once only, and the top ten clones contain roughly 5.4%. The specimen was peripheral blood mononuclear cells. All receptors derive from a human donor with common variable immunodeficiency.

As to this clone: The read terminates 3 residues ahead of where the CDR3 ends, so the germline J gene completes it. The chain combines TRBV7-9 with TRBJ1-2; D not certain. In germline, CDR1 is SEHNR, CDR2 FQNEAQ (reference sequence). Trimming cost V 5 bases and J 2 bases, with 9 bases left between them. CDR3 size: 13 residues. CDR3 region: CASSPEANYGYTF. CDR3 DNA, as far as it was read: TGTGCCAGCAGCCCCGAAGCGAACTATGGC. Combining the CDR3 with reference TRBV7-9 and TRBJ1-2 gives the whole variable domain DTGVSQNPRHKITKRGQNVTFRCDPISEHNRLYWYRQTLGQGPEFLTYFQNEAQLEKSRLLSDRFSAERPKGSFSTLEIQRTEQGDSAMYLCASSPEANYGYTFGSGTRLTVV.

CDR3 DNA, as far as it was read: TGTGCCAGCTCACCACCGTGGGTCGGCACTTCTACAGGTTTGAACACTGAA. It translates to CASSPPWVGTSTGLNTE. The whole CDR3 protein is CASSPPWVGTSTGLNTEAFF. This chain connects TRBV18 to TRBJ1-1, with D maybe TRBD1 (5 bases). The CDR3 goes on 3 residues after the read ends, and that part is filled in from the germline J gene. Germline V gene sequence: CDR1 KGHSH, CDR2 LQKENI. The CDR3 is 20 amino acids. Between the trimmed V and J ends, which lost 0 bases and 0 bases, there was a span of 23 bases.

On this clone itself: The read halts 3 residues ahead of the CDR3 end, with the missing end drawn from the germline J gene. The V and J genes are TRBV19 and TRBJ2-3; TRBD1 agrees at 7 bases. Germline values: CDR1 LNHDA, CDR2 SQIVND (reference sequence). CDR3 length equals 17 residues. V lost 5 bases and J lost 0; bases outside the gene matches: 11. The CDR3 loop is CASSPYRGTSSTDTQYF. The CDR3 DNA, read in part, is TGTGCCAGTAGTCCTTACAGGGGCACTTCTAGCACAGATACG. Full variable domain (remainder filled in from reference TRBV19 and TRBJ2-3): DGGITQSPKYLFRKEGQNVTLSCEQNLNHDAMYWYRQDPGQGLRLIYYSQIVNDFQKGDIAEGYSVSREKKESFPLTVTSAQKNPTAFYLCASSPYRGTSSTDTQYFGPGTRLTVL.

This clone occurred many times. From the germline J gene comes the end of the CDR3, since the read stops 3 residues before it. The gene calls are TRBV5-1 and TRBJ2-1, with TRBD2 identical over 10 bases. The V gene end was trimmed by 5 bases and the J gene end by 8 bases; junction bases not matched to a gene: 10. The CDR3 is 15 residues long. Germline-derived CDR1 and CDR2 are SGHRS and YFSETQ. The CDR3 DNA, read in part, is TGCGCCAGCAGTAGCTCCAGCGGGGGGGCCTATGAG. This sequence encodes CASSSSSGGAYE. The full CDR3 is CASSSSSGGAYEQFF.

This clone has at least ten counts. The read ends 3 residues shy of where the CDR3 ends; the end is completed using the germline J gene. J is TRBJ2-3 and V is TRBV30; 8 positions agree with TRBD2. Germline-derived CDR1 and CDR2 are GTSNPN and SVGIG (reference sequence). The CDR3 has 15 residues. V gave up 3 bases and J gave up 0 bases; unmatched junction bases: 5. The sequenced CDR3 bases are TGTGCCTGGAGGTCCCAGCGGGGGAGCACAGATACG. Translated: CAWRSQRGSTDT. The whole CDR3 protein reads CAWRSQRGSTDTQYF.

Turning to this clone: The read halts 3 residues ahead of the CDR3 end, with the missing end drawn from the germline J gene. J is TRBJ2-1 and V is TRBV2; D call uncertain. From germline, CDR1 is SNHLY and CDR2 FYNNEI. V was trimmed by 9 bases and J by 8 bases, leaving 14 bases between them. This CDR3 comprises 12 residues. The CDR3 here is CASRYPSDEQFF. The CDR3 bases that were read are TGTGCCAGTCGATACCCCAGCGATGAG. Using reference TRBV2 and TRBJ2-1 for the parts outside the CDR3, the full variable domain is EPEVTQTPSHQVTQMGQEVILRCVPISNHLYFYWYRQILGQKVEFLVSFYNNEISEKSEIFDDQFSVERPDGSNFTLKIRSTKLEDSAMYFCASRYPSDEQFFGPGTRLTVL.

This clone was found a few times. Read coverage stops 3 residues before the CDR3 terminus; the germline J gene supplies the remainder. The J gene is TRBJ2-5, the V gene TRBV11-3; tentative D call: TRBD1 (7 bases). The V gene lost 1 base and the J gene lost 4 bases, with 13 bases spanning the gap. CDR3 size: 15 residues. CDR1 is SGHNT and CDR2 is YENEEA in the germline V gene. The CDR3 bases that were read are TGTGCCAGCAGCTTAGCATGGCAGGGGGGAGAGACC. Its protein is CASSLAWQGGET. The whole CDR3 protein is CASSLAWQGGETQYF.

To note about this clone: The read is 3 residues too short to cover the CDR3 end, so that end is filled in from the germline J gene. V and J are TRBV7-2 and TRBJ2-7; the match to TRBD2 covers 9 bases. The J segment lost 6 bases and the V segment lost 5 bases, leaving 8 bases of the junction unmatched. The CDR3 consists of 14 residues. The germline gives CDR1 SGHTA, CDR2 FQGNSA. CDR3 sequence reads: CASSLRAGGFEQYF. Partial CDR3 DNA: TGTGCCAGCAGCCTACGAGCGGGGGGTTTCGAG. Using reference TRBV7-2 and TRBJ2-7 for the parts outside the CDR3, the full variable domain is GAGVSQSPSNKVTEKGKDVELRCDPISGHTALYWYRQSLGQGLEFLIYFQGNSAPDKSGLPSDRFSAERTGGSVSTLTIQRTQQEDSAVYLCASSLRAGGFEQYFGPGTRLTVT.

This clone was detected many times. The CDR3 is cut off 3 residues early in the read; its end comes from the germline J gene. The rearrangement joins TRBV7-9 to TRBJ2-7; 7 bases line up with TRBD1. CDR1 and CDR2 (germline): SEHNR, FQNEAQ (reference sequence). V gave up 5 bases and J gave up 1 base; unmatched junction bases: 5. The CDR3 sequence is 14 residues long. The part of the CDR3 DNA that was read is TGTGCCAGCAGCCTCCGGGACAGTTCCTACGAG. This encodes CASSLRDSSYE. The whole CDR3 is CASSLRDSSYEQYF.

About this clone: The read halts 3 residues ahead of the CDR3 end, with the missing end drawn from the germline J gene. The chain is built from TRBV6-1 and TRBJ2-7; a possible D gene is TRBD1 (5 bases). The CDR3 contains 14 residues. With 3 bases removed from V and 0 bases from J, the gap between germline ends came to 9 bases. Per germline, CDR1 MNHNS and CDR2 SASEGT. The covered CDR3 bases are TGTGCCAGCAGTGAGTGGCAGGGCTCCTACGAG. Residues: CASSEWQGSYE. The full CDR3 protein reads CASSEWQGSYEQYF.

This clone was detected only a few times. The missing CDR3 end, 3 residues past where the read stops, is filled in from the germline J gene. J is TRBJ2-5 and V is TRBV19, with D perhaps TRBD1 or TRBD2 (7 bases each). There are 14 residues in the CDR3. The germline gives CDR1 LNHDA, CDR2 SQIVND (reference sequence). Trimming took off 4 bases at V and 5 bases at J, with 14 bases between the two ends. The CDR3 protein is CASSREGAMETQYF. Partial CDR3 DNA: TGTGCCAGTAGTAGGGAGGGGGCGATGGAGACC.

This clone appeared a few times. The CDR3 end lies 3 residues beyond the end of the read and is filled in from the germline J gene. This rearrangement joins TRBV6-1 to TRBJ1-2, with 8 bases lining up with TRBD1. V lost 2 bases to trimming and J lost 3 bases; unmatched junction nucleotides: 2. This CDR3 is 14 amino acids long. Germline CDR1 is MNHNS and CDR2 is SASEGT. The CDR3 sequence: CASSESTGDYGYTF. The CDR3 bases that were read are TGTGCCAGCAGTGAATCGACAGGGGACTATGGC.